This record concerns one TCR beta chain sequence. As yet, its antigen is unknown. As for time point: baseline pretreatment blood. Treatment: 15 Gy SBRT to primary tumor, nephrectomy 4 weeks later. Blood was sampled at baseline, 2 weeks and 4 weeks after SBRT. The germline CDR1 and CDR2 sequences are SNHLY and FYNNEI. The CDR3 has 14 residues. V lost 4 bases to trimming and J lost 0 bases, with 7 bases between them. Produced via immunoSEQ multiplex PCR; TCRdb's table is partial and in-frame only. In the table there are about 95,000 clones, 75% to 90% of which are singletons. This specimen belongs to a study of radiation and T cells in renal cell carcinoma. Overall study findings and caveats: From baseline, blood top tumor clonotypes peaked at 2 weeks post-radiation.

The sequence derives from a man aged 45-65 years with renal cell carcinoma. The gene calls are TRBV2 and TRBJ1-3; D gene ambiguous. Material: blood, obtained from a patient whose treatment included radiotherapy and nephrectomy. In nucleotides, the CDR3 is TGTGCCAGCAGTGCCGGCAGCTCTGGAAACACCATATATTTT. Translated, it gives CASSAGSSGNTIYF.